This T cell receptor beta chain is from a study of Ad26.COV2.S vaccination and SARS-CoV-2 variants. At the level of the study: In the study, Ad26.COV2.S was injected intramuscularly once, or twice 56 days apart. Whole-study results and caveats: Ad26.COV2.S recipients had broader spike-specific TCRs (P = 0.0014).

This CDR3 is 15 amino acids long. The germline V gene has CDR1 SGHDN and CDR2 FVKESK. The junction had 11 bases not matched to a gene; V was cut back by 4 bases and J by 5 bases. Clones were sequenced by immunoSEQ multiplex PCR, and TCRdb holds only the in-frame ones, with some missing. The repertoire has some 250,000 clones, approximately 88% of them found once; the top ten carry approximately 11%. Treatment described: roughly 18 received Ad26.COV2.S at low or high dose, single or two shots; 5 received placebo; per-sample allocation not given. Material that was analyzed had been drawn on day 63 after the first vaccine or placebo injection. The shot given was an Ad26 vector that makes Wuhan-strain SARS-CoV-2 spike. Concerning this clone: Its antigen is currently unknown.

This specimen was peripheral blood, taken in a trial of Ad26.COV2.S vaccine versus placebo. The TCR originated in a person aged 18-60 years who received the Ad26.COV2.S COVID-19 vaccine or a placebo. V gene TRBV14 combines with J gene TRBJ2-7; 7 nucleotides agree with TRBD1. DNA for the CDR3: TGTGCCAGCAGCCCCATGGCAGGGGGTAGGAACGAGCAGTACTTC. This translates into CASSPMAGGRNEQYF.